This TCR beta chain was retrieved from a study of identical twins. General study points: Invariant cells of the MAIT and iNKT types might have partly distorted the zero-insertion analyses. Among beta out-of-frame sequences, excess sharing between twins appeared weaker. High-abundance cord blood beta clonotypes had fewer insertions; memory repertoires showed none.

Via MiXCR, TCRdb re-called the 5' RACE reads, giving one row per CDR3 protein. Of 750,000 to 950,000 distinct CDR3 sequences listed, around 12% were seen once; the top ten hold roughly 1.5%. Germline values: CDR1 SQVTM, CDR2 ANQGSEA. This CDR3 has 10 residues. The V end lost 6 bases, the J end lost 11 bases, and 13 bases lay between the germline ends. This clonotype occurred many times. Antigen: not known. This sample also appeared in a second study, on yellow fever vaccine responses in identical twins. That work contributes: Twins' vaccine T cell response reportedly seemed partly convergent, partly personalized.

V usage is TRBV29-1 and J usage is TRBJ1-1; D gene ambiguous. Sequencing used PBMCs. This clonotype originated in a woman aged 18-35 years in good health. The CDR3 coding sequence is TGCAGCGTGAACCTGCGTCAGGCTTTCTTT. The encoded protein is CSVNLRQAFF.